Each of the 12 T cell receptor beta chains below was sequenced from the same sample in a study of shared clonotypes between healthy human individuals. The method was immunoSEQ multiplex PCR; TCRdb's version includes in-frame clones alone and lacks a portion of them. The table has about 1.5 million clones, approximately 98% seen once. The sequencing input was naive CD4+ T cells sorted from blood. Stated subset: CD45RA+ positively selected. The source of these receptors is a man aged 25 to 40 in good health.

This chain uses TRBV19 with TRBJ2-7; D tentatively reads TRBD1 or TRBD2 (5 bases each). Germline V CDR1 and CDR2: LNHDA, SQIVND (reference sequence). The length of the CDR3 is 16 residues. Trimming shortened V by 6 bases and J by 0 bases, and 18 bases separated the two germline ends. The CDR3: CASSPLRGQSSYEQYF. CDR3 sequence (DNA): TGTGCCAGTAGCCCCCTCCGGGGCCAGAGCTCCTACGAGCAGTACTTC. Filled out from reference TRBV19 and TRBJ2-7, the complete variable domain reads DGGITQSPKYLFRKEGQNVTLSCEQNLNHDAMYWYRQDPGQGLRLIYYSQIVNDFQKGDIAEGYSVSREKKESFPLTVTSAQKNPTAFYLCASSPLRGQSSYEQYFGPGTRLTVT.

This chain joins TRBV4-3 and TRBJ1-3; possibly TRBD1 for D (5 bases). The CDR3 extends over 17 amino acids. Trimming shortened V by 3 bases and J by 5 bases, and 20 bases separated the two germline ends. CDR1 and CDR2 from the germline V gene are LGHNA and YSLEER. CDR3 sequence (DNA): TGCGCCAGCAGCCAGACACCGGGGCCCGGGGGGAGAAACACCATATATTTT. This gives the protein CASSQTPGPGGRNTIYF.

The gene calls are TRBV11-2 and TRBJ2-7, with 7 bases lining up with TRBD2. V was clipped by 1 base and J by 2 bases; unmatched bases: 2. Germline values: CDR1 SGHAT, CDR2 FQNNGV. CDR3 size: 14 residues. For the CDR3, the DNA is TGTGCCAGCAGCTTAGTGGCGGGGGCCTACGAGCAGTACTTC. Its protein product is CASSLVAGAYEQYF.

This clone was observed a single time. This chain uses TRBV5-1 with TRBJ2-7; 11 bases fit TRBD1. Germline V CDR1 and CDR2: SGHRS, YFSETQ. This CDR3 region has 14 residues. V was clipped by 6 bases and J by 7 bases; unmatched bases: 9. CDR3 nucleotides: TGCGCCAGCAACTCCGGGACAGGGGGTAGGGAGCAGTACTTC. It yields the protein CASNSGTGGREQYF.

This chain joins TRBV5-1 and TRBJ2-1; 12 bases agree with TRBD1. The germline V gene has CDR1 SGHRS and CDR2 YFSETQ. The CDR3 extends over 16 amino acids. J lost 4 bases, V lost 4 bases, and 6 bases had no gene match. The CDR3 loop reads CASSLRDRGLYNEQFF. The CDR3 coding sequence is TGCGCCAGCAGCCTTAGGGACAGGGGGCTTTACAATGAGCAGTTCTTC. Variable domain in full (rest from reference TRBV5-1 and TRBJ2-1): KAGVTQTPRYLIKTRGQQVTLSCSPISGHRSVSWYQQTPGQGLQFLFEYFSETQRNKGNFPGRFSGRQFSNSRSEMNVSTLELGDSALYLCASSLRDRGLYNEQFFGPGTRLTVL.

The chain employs TRBV9 and TRBJ1-4, with 8 bases matching TRBD1. This CDR3 is built from 18 residues. CDR1 is SGDLS, CDR2 YYNGEE, per germline. V shed 0 bases, J shed 0 bases, and the junction held 7 bases outside the gene matches. CDR3 nucleotide sequence: TGTGCCAGCAGCGTAGACGGCAGGGGGCATGCAACTAATGAAAAACTGTTTTTT. The encoded protein is CASSVDGRGHATNEKLFF.

This CDR3 reads CASSSMDWDSPRGTQYF. CDR3 sequence (DNA): TGTGCCAGCAGTTCCATGGACTGGGACAGCCCCAGGGGTACGCAGTATTTT. The V gene is TRBV27, the J gene TRBJ2-3, with 7 bases aligning to TRBD1. The CDR3 totals 17 residues. Germline lookup yields CDR1 MNHEY and CDR2 SMNVEV (reference sequence). The V segment lost 4 bases and the J segment 8 bases; nucleotides outside the gene matches: 18.

This chain uses TRBV7-3 with TRBJ2-2; no clear D. Germline CDR1 is SGHTA and CDR2 is FQGTGA. Trimming stripped 1 base from V and 6 bases from J, with 9 bases between. This CDR3 has 14 residues. In nucleotides, the CDR3 is TGTGCCAGCAGCTTAATTGGAACCCCCGGGGAGCTGTTTTTT. Its protein product is CASSLIGTPGELFF.

The chain recombines TRBV28 with TRBJ1-2, with TRBD1 matching 9 bases. This CDR3 comprises 15 residues. V trimming: 10 bases; J trimming: 6 bases; junction bases outside the gene matches: 15. Germline CDR1 MDHEN, CDR2 SYDVKM. CDR3 region: CATVVGQGYEDGYTF. The DNA of the CDR3 is TGTGCCACCGTAGTGGGACAGGGTTATGAGGATGGCTACACCTTC.

The rearrangement uses TRBV27 and TRBJ2-7; either TRBD1 or TRBD2 may fit D (5 bases each). The CDR3 runs 15 residues. V was cut by 1 base and J by 1 base, with 11 bases left in between. The germline CDR1 and CDR2 sequences are MNHEY and SMNVEV (reference sequence). In nucleotides, the CDR3 is TGTGCCAGCAGTTTATTATTGGGACCTTCCTACGAGCAGTACTTC. Translation: CASSLLLGPSYEQYF.

V gene TRBV7-2 combines with J gene TRBJ2-1, with TRBD1 identical over 8 bases. The CDR3 spans 18 residues. Trimming at V came to 1 base and at J to 8 bases, leaving 16 bases not matched to a gene. Germline CDR1 is SGHTA and CDR2 is FQGNSA. In DNA form, the CDR3 reads TGTGCCAGCAGCTTAGTATCCGCGGCGGCAGGGGGCAGGTATGAGCAGTTCTTC. Amino acids: CASSLVSAAAGGRYEQFF.

The chain is built from TRBV5-3 and TRBJ2-2; D is unclear. TRBV5-3 is annotated as an ORF whose role is uncertain. The CDR3 is 12 amino acids. V lost 6 bases and J lost 3, with 6 bases in between. The CDR3 nucleotides read TGTGCCAGAATGTCGTACACCGGGGAGCTGTTTTTT. Its protein is CARMSYTGELFF.